This T cell receptor beta chain came from a study of T-cell memory formation after mild COVID-19. Study-wide results and caveats: Several responding clones turned up in pre-infection memory, indicating that cross-reactive memory may have taken part. There was a balanced CD4/CD8 profile in clones contracting day 15 to 85, and later expanders leaned CD4+. The SARS-CoV-2 specificity of second-wave clones reaching peak at day 37 remained unverified.

This clonotype was seen only a few times. Its target is not known. Germline V CDR1 and CDR2: DFQATT, SNEGSKA (reference sequence). The CDR3 is made up of 16 amino acids. The V and J ends lost 3 bases and 7 bases, in that order; junction bases with no gene match: 15. TCR alpha and TCR beta cDNA libraries carrying sample barcodes and UMIs were produced by 5'RACE using constant-segment primers. TCRdb reanalysed the 5' RACE reads using MiXCR and keeps one entry per CDR3 protein. The repertoire consists of about 170,000 distinct CDR3 sequences, with over 10% occurring once and the leading ten covering approximately 3.5%.

The chain is built from TRBV20-1 and TRBJ2-7; TRBD2 matches at 10 bases. The sequenced sample was PBMCs or a T cell subset sorted from them (not recorded which). The TCR originated in a man aged 18 to 29 who had mild COVID-19 (a few samples of this study predate the infection). Cell type and time point are not known. The CDR3 DNA reads as TGCAGTGCTAGCGACCGGACTAGCGGTGGTGGAAGAGAGCAGTACTTC. This gives the protein CSASDRTSGGGREQYF.